One sample yielded the 18 T cell receptor beta chains listed below, sequenced in a study of blood T cell repertoires in COVID-19. The data were produced by immunoSEQ multiplex PCR, yet TCRdb's version contains in-frame clones alone and is incomplete. The sample shows roughly 300,000 clones, roughly four fifths of them seen only once. Sequencing was performed on peripheral blood. The receptors stem from a woman aged 45 to 65 who had recovered from COVID-19.

The sample holds one count of this clone. The chain links TRBV5-1 to TRBJ2-7, with 10 bases matching TRBD1. Germline V gene sequence: CDR1 SGHRS, CDR2 YFSETQ. The J segment lost 7 bases and the V segment lost 4 bases, leaving 8 bases of the junction unmatched. This CDR3 is 14 amino acids long. The CDR3 DNA is TGCGCCAGCAGCGCGACAGGGGGCGGTTCAGAGCAGTACTTC. As protein: CASSATGGGSEQYF.

V is TRBV19 and J is TRBJ2-7; 10 bases line up with TRBD1. V lost 6 bases and J lost 6; bases outside the gene matches: 11. Germline values: CDR1 LNHDA, CDR2 SQIVND (reference sequence). This CDR3 contains 15 residues. Here the CDR3 reads CASSLPGQGWAEQYF. The CDR3 region has the DNA TGTGCCAGTAGCCTACCGGGACAGGGGTGGGCCGAGCAGTACTTC.

The V gene is TRBV7-2, the J gene TRBJ2-5; 12 nucleotides agree with TRBD2. The CDR3 is made up of 17 amino acids. The V gene's germline CDR1 is SGHTA and CDR2 FQGNSA. Trimming took 3 bases from V and 4 from J; bases not matched to a gene: 9. In DNA form, the CDR3 reads TGTGCCAGCAGCTTTCCACGACTAGCGGGGGCCCGAGAGACCCAGTACTTC. Amino acid sequence: CASSFPRLAGARETQYF.

The J gene is TRBJ2-7, the V gene TRBV7-8, with TRBD2 as a possible D gene (5 bases). With 2 bases removed from V and 3 bases from J, the gap between germline ends came to 8 bases. The CDR3 has 13 residues. Germline V gives CDR1 SGHVS, CDR2 FQNEAQ. The CDR3: CASSLSGYYEQYF. DNA of the CDR3: TGTGCCAGCAGCTTAAGCGGATACTACGAGCAGTACTTC.

The chain couples TRBV27 to TRBJ1-1, with D possibly being TRBD1 (5 bases). The CDR3 extends over 13 amino acids. Trimming shortened V by 4 bases and J by 3 bases, and 9 bases separated the two germline ends. Looked up from germline, CDR1 is MNHEY and CDR2 is SMNVEV (reference sequence). Written as DNA, the CDR3 is TGTGCCAGCAGTTCCCTGGGGCACACTGAAGCTTTCTTT. As protein: CASSSLGHTEAFF.

The chain combines TRBV28 with TRBJ2-3; 8 bases line up with TRBD2. The length of the CDR3 is 18 residues. The germline V gene encodes CDR1 MDHEN and CDR2 SYDVKM. V lost 5 bases and J lost 3; bases outside the gene matches: 16. The CDR3 sequence is CASSPSPGLGSLTDTQYF. The CDR3 region has the DNA TGTGCCAGCAGTCCCTCGCCGGGACTAGGGTCCCTTACAGATACGCAGTATTTT.

The chain recombines TRBV10-3 with TRBJ2-3; tentative D call: TRBD2 (6 bases). Trimming left V 4 bases short and J 3 bases short, with 11 bases between. CDR1 ENHRY and CDR2 SYGVKD come from the germline V gene. The CDR3 length is 14 residues. Here the CDR3 reads CAISVGGRTDTQYF. CDR3 DNA sequence: TGTGCCATCAGTGTCGGGGGAAGGACAGATACGCAGTATTTT.

V and J are TRBV28 and TRBJ1-2; D is ambiguous. CDR3 length: 17 amino acids. The V and J ends lost 3 bases and 3 bases respectively, with 20 bases between them. Germline loops: CDR1 MDHEN, CDR2 SYDVKM. CDR3: CASSFPRPGPRYYGYTF. The CDR3 DNA reads TGTGCCAGCAGTTTTCCCCGACCGGGTCCACGATACTATGGCTACACCTTC.

This clone was counted once. The CDR3 sequence: CASSQLDIPQETQYF. CDR3 nucleotide sequence: TGCGCCAGCAGCCAATTGGACATCCCCCAAGAGACCCAGTACTTC. The chain employs TRBV4-3 and TRBJ2-5; perhaps TRBD1 as D (5 bases). CDR1 is LGHNA and CDR2 is YSLEER in the germline V gene. Trimming pared 2 bases from V and 1 base from J, leaving 11 bases between. CDR3 length: 15 amino acids.

V gene TRBV7-2 combines with J gene TRBJ2-5, with 10 bases fitting TRBD2. J lost 2 bases, V lost 5 bases, and 8 bases had no gene match. The CDR3 totals 16 residues. Germline CDR1 is SGHTA and CDR2 is FQGNSA. CDR3 coding DNA: TGTGCCAGCAGCCTCTACCCAGCGGGGGGGCAAGAGACCCAGTACTTC. Its translation is CASSLYPAGGQETQYF.

The chain uses TRBV28 and TRBJ1-1, with D perhaps matching TRBD1 (6 bases). Germline CDR1 reads MDHEN; CDR2 reads SYDVKM. Trimming shortened V by 10 bases and J by 3 bases, and 18 bases separated the two germline ends. The CDR3 covers 14 residues. DNA for the CDR3: TGTGCCACCCGGTCTGGGGGCCCGGACACTGAAGCTTTCTTT. This translates into CATRSGGPDTEAFF. Looking up the rest from reference TRBV28 and TRBJ1-1 gives the full variable domain: DVKVTQSSRYLVKRTGEKVFLECVQDMDHENMFWYRQDPGLGLRLIYFSYDVKMKEKGDIPEGYSVSREKKERFSLILESASTNQTSMYLCATRSGGPDTEAFFGQGTRLTVV.

This rearrangement joins TRBV12-3 or TRBV12-4 to TRBJ1-5; D might be TRBD1 (6 bases). The CDR3 contains 13 residues. The V end lost 6 bases, the J end lost 2 bases, and 8 bases lay between the germline ends. CDR3 amino acids: CASRSGGNQPQHF. CDR3 nucleotide sequence: TGTGCCAGCAGATCAGGGGGCAATCAGCCCCAGCATTTT.

The CDR3 bases are TGTGCCAGCAGTAGCACAGGGGGCTCAGGCTATGGCTACACCTTC. This codes for CASSSTGGSGYGYTF. V and J are TRBV6-5 and TRBJ1-2, with 9 bases lining up with TRBD1. Germline V lookup: CDR1 MNHEY, CDR2 SVGAGI. With V trimmed by 5 bases and J by 4 bases, 8 bases remained unmatched. This CDR3 has 15 amino acids.

CDR3: CASRYRGNEQFF. In nucleotides, the CDR3 is TGTGCCAGCAGGTACAGGGGCAATGAGCAGTTCTTC. The chain couples TRBV12-3 or TRBV12-4 to TRBJ2-1; 7 nucleotides agree with TRBD1. V dropped 6 bases and J dropped 6; count of bases not matched to a gene: 2. This CDR3 region has 12 residues.

The chain couples TRBV4-3 to TRBJ2-2; the match to TRBD2 covers 7 bases. CDR1 is LGHNA, CDR2 YSLEER, per germline. V shed 4 bases and J 5 bases; nucleotides not matched to a gene: 10. The CDR3 covers 16 residues. The CDR3 DNA is TGCGCCAGCAGCCTCTATCTAGCGGCCAGGACCGGGGAGCTGTTTTTT. Encoded protein: CASSLYLAARTGELFF.

The chain links TRBV6-4 to TRBJ1-2; TRBD1 agrees at 8 bases. CDR1 MRHNA and CDR2 SNTAGT come from the germline V gene. This CDR3 comprises 14 residues. V shed 4 bases and J 7 bases; nucleotides not matched to a gene: 8. The CDR3: CASSGAPGTGGYTF. The DNA of the CDR3 is TGTGCCAGCAGTGGGGCGCCGGGGACAGGTGGCTACACCTTC.

The J gene is TRBJ2-7, the V gene TRBV29-1, with 7 bases fitting TRBD2. The CDR3 covers 13 residues. Germline CDR1 SQVTM, CDR2 ANQGSEA. Losses at the gene ends were 3 bases for V and 2 bases for J; bases not matched to a gene: 4. The CDR3 region is CSVELADPYEQYF. CDR3 bases: TGCAGCGTTGAGCTAGCGGACCCCTACGAGCAGTACTTC.

V and J are TRBV9 and TRBJ2-2; tentative D call: TRBD2 (5 bases). Between the trimmed V and J ends, which lost 0 bases and 2 bases, there was a span of 11 bases. CDR3 length equals 16 residues. Germline-derived CDR1 and CDR2 are SGDLS and YYNGEE. CDR3 loop: CASSVEYSANTGELFF. Written as DNA, the CDR3 is TGTGCCAGCAGCGTAGAGTATAGCGCCAACACCGGGGAGCTGTTTTTT.